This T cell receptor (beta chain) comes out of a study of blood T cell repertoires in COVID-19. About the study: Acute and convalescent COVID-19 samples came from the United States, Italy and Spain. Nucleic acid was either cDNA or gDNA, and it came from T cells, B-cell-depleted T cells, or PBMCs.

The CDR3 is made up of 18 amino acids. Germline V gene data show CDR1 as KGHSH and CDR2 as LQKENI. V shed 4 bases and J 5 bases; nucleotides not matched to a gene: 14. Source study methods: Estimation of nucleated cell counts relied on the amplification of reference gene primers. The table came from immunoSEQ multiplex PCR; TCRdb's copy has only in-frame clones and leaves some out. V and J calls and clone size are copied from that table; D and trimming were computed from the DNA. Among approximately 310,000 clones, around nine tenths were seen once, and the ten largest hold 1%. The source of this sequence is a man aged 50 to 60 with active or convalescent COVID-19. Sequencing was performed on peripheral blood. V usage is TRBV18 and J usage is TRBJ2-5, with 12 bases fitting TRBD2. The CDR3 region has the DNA TGTGCCAGCTCACTATCTAGCGGGAGGGCCAAAATGAAGGAGACCCAGTACTTC. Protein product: CASSLSSGRAKMKETQYF.